The 21 T cell receptor beta chains below all came from one sample that was sequenced in a study of T cell changes during pregnancy in multiple sclerosis. Profiling relied on immunoSEQ multiplex PCR, and the TCRdb table lists in-frame clones only, not all of them. The repertoire holds around 60,000 clones, with approximately 90% as singletons. Sequenced here: peripheral blood, sampled in the third trimester of pregnancy. The receptors derive from a female donor in good health, enrolled as a control in a pregnancy study.

The chain joins TRBV6-5 to TRBJ2-3; 11 bases line up with TRBD2. The V segment lost 4 bases and the J segment 5 bases; nucleotides outside the gene matches: 5. The CDR3 is 15 amino acids. CDR1 is MNHEY and CDR2 is SVGAGI in the germline V gene. In DNA, the CDR3 is TGTGCCAGCAGTTCACTAGCGGGGGTCCTAGATACGCAGTATTTT. Translated: CASSSLAGVLDTQYF.

The CDR3 here is CASSHQGESNSYTF. The DNA for the CDR3 is TGTGCCAGCAGCCATCAGGGGGAGTCGAATAGCTACACCTTC. V gene TRBV11-2 combines with J gene TRBJ1-2; TRBD1 matches at 7 bases. The CDR3 covers 14 residues. The V gene end was trimmed by 5 bases and the J gene end by 9 bases; junction bases not matched to a gene: 12. Germline V CDR1 and CDR2: SGHAT, FQNNGV.

The CDR3 here is CASSKEGTRRETQYF. DNA of the CDR3: TGTGCCAGCAGCAAAGAAGGGACTAGACGGGAGACCCAGTACTTC. The chain couples TRBV21-1 to TRBJ2-5; no DNA check was done on the table's D call, TRBD2. TRBV21-1 is a documented pseudogene. The CDR3 is 15 amino acids.

V is TRBV7-9 and J is TRBJ1-1; D is ambiguous. The ends were cut back, 10 bases at V and 3 bases at J, with 12 bases in the middle. Germline assignment: CDR1 SEHNR and CDR2 FQNEAQ (reference sequence). This CDR3 is built from 12 residues. For the CDR3, the DNA is TGTGCCATCCGAGACTGGGACACTGAAGCTTTCTTT. Protein: CAIRDWDTEAFF.

V and J are TRBV28 and TRBJ1-1; no clear D gene. CDR1 is MDHEN, CDR2 SYDVKM, per germline. Trimming cost V 3 bases and J 5 bases, with 16 bases left between them. The CDR3 is 15 residues long. The CDR3 region is CASSFSGGSGTEAFF. The CDR3 DNA follows: TGTGCCAGCAGTTTCAGCGGAGGGTCCGGTACTGAAGCTTTCTTT. Full variable domain (missing parts from reference TRBV28 and TRBJ1-1): DVKVTQSSRYLVKRTGEKVFLECVQDMDHENMFWYRQDPGLGLRLIYFSYDVKMKEKGDIPEGYSVSREKKERFSLILESASTNQTSMYLCASSFSGGSGTEAFFGQGTRLTVV.

This clone was seen only once. CDR3 residues: CASSPTGDPRYEQYF. The CDR3 DNA is TGCGCCAGCAGCCCCACAGGGGACCCACGATACGAGCAGTACTTC. This chain joins TRBV4-3 and TRBJ2-7, with 7 bases matching TRBD1. The length of the CDR3 is 15 residues. V trimming: 4 bases; J trimming: 4 bases; junction bases outside the gene matches: 10. Germline CDR1 LGHNA, CDR2 YSLEER.

The rearrangement uses TRBV9 and TRBJ2-5; 8 nucleotides line up with TRBD1. J lost 5 bases, V lost 5 bases, and 8 bases had no gene match. The CDR3 extends over 14 amino acids. Per germline, CDR1 SGDLS and CDR2 YYNGEE. CDR3: CASSSGQGRETQYF. CDR3 nucleotide sequence: TGTGCCAGCAGTTCAGGACAGGGAAGGGAGACCCAGTACTTC.

The CDR3 protein is CASSFGSPGNTIYF. DNA of the CDR3: TGTGCCAGCAGCTTCGGGAGTCCTGGAAACACCATATATTTT. V gene TRBV5-4 combines with J gene TRBJ1-3, with D uncertain. Trimming took off 2 bases at V and 2 bases at J, with 8 bases between the two ends. This CDR3 region has 14 residues. The V gene's germline CDR1 is SGHNT and CDR2 YYREEE (reference sequence).

This clone occurred a few times. The genes are TRBV7-2 and TRBJ2-1, with 12 bases identical to TRBD2. V was pared by 3 bases and J by 7 bases, with 4 bases of the junction left unmatched. Looked up from germline, CDR1 is SGHTA and CDR2 is FQGNSA. The CDR3 sequence is 15 residues long. For the CDR3, the DNA is TGTGCCAGCAGCTTCCTTGGACTAGCGGGAAATGAGCAGTTCTTC. Protein sequence: CASSFLGLAGNEQFF.

The chain links TRBV9 to TRBJ1-2; D perhaps matches TRBD1 (6 bases). This CDR3 spans 15 amino acids. Trimming cost V 4 bases and J 4 bases, with 17 bases left between them. CDR1 and CDR2 from the germline V gene are SGDLS and YYNGEE. CDR3 nucleotide sequence: TGTGCCAGCAGCCGGGGGGCCCCCGGGGGCTATGGCTACACCTTC. Translation gives CASSRGAPGGYGYTF.

This chain connects TRBV6-5 to TRBJ2-1; TRBD2 aligns across 7 bases. This CDR3 is built from 11 residues. Losses at the gene ends were 4 bases for V and 10 bases for J; bases not matched to a gene: 1. The germline gives CDR1 MNHEY, CDR2 SVGAGI. CDR3: CASSSSGEQFF. The CDR3 bases are TGTGCCAGCAGTTCTAGCGGAGAGCAGTTCTTC.

The chain combines TRBV28 with TRBJ2-3; the D gene is possibly TRBD2 (6 bases). Germline CDR1 and CDR2: MDHEN and SYDVKM. Trimming removed 6 bases at V and 9 bases at J, with 13 bases between. The CDR3 loop spans 12 amino acids. The CDR3: CASSSGAGTQYF. In nucleotides, the CDR3 is TGTGCCAGCAGCTCCGGCGCGGGGACGCAGTATTTT.

The J gene is TRBJ1-2, the V gene TRBV5-1, with TRBD1 matching over 12 bases. Germline V CDR1 and CDR2: SGHRS, YFSETQ. The V gene end was trimmed by 4 bases and the J gene end by 4 bases; junction bases not matched to a gene: 5. The CDR3 spans 15 residues. The CDR3 coding sequence is TGCGCCAGCAGCGAAAGGGACAGGGGGCCCTATGGCTACACCTTC. It yields the protein CASSERDRGPYGYTF.

Only a few counts were recorded for this clone. The chain combines TRBV13 with TRBJ2-5; D uncertain. V lost 0 bases to trimming and J lost 1 base, with 9 bases between them. The CDR3 contains 15 residues. Per germline, CDR1 PRHDT and CDR2 FYEKMQ (reference sequence). CDR3 amino acids: CASSLGARSQETQYF. In DNA, the CDR3 is TGTGCCAGCAGCTTAGGGGCGAGGTCCCAAGAGACCCAGTACTTC.

The chain employs TRBV7-9 and TRBJ1-1; perhaps TRBD1 as D (5 bases). The CDR3 runs 13 residues. Between the trimmed V and J ends, which lost 4 bases and 1 base, there was a span of 7 bases. Germline V gene sequence: CDR1 SEHNR, CDR2 FQNEAQ (reference sequence). The CDR3 DNA is TGTGCCAGCAGCTCGACAGAGAACACTGAAGCTTTCTTT. It yields the protein CASSSTENTEAFF.

V gene TRBV5-1 combines with J gene TRBJ1-2, with D perhaps TRBD1 (6 bases). This CDR3 contains 13 residues. CDR1 SGHRS and CDR2 YFSETQ come from the germline V gene. Trimming shortened V by 1 base and J by 8 bases, and 12 bases separated the two germline ends. The CDR3 loop is CASSLNRDGGYTF. The DNA of the CDR3 is TGCGCCAGCAGCTTGAACAGGGATGGGGGCTACACCTTC.

V usage is TRBV5-4 and J usage is TRBJ1-4; TRBD1 matches 9 bases. Germline CDR1 is SGHNT and CDR2 is YYREEE (reference sequence). The ends lost 4 bases at V and 6 bases at J; junction bases unmatched: 4. The CDR3 covers 14 residues. CDR3 residues: CASSPGQGYEKLFF. The CDR3 DNA follows: TGTGCCAGCAGCCCGGGACAGGGCTATGAAAAACTGTTTTTT.

The chain combines TRBV10-3 with TRBJ2-3; 8 bases are shared with TRBD2. V dropped 10 bases and J dropped 2; count of bases not matched to a gene: 23. This CDR3 region has 19 residues. CDR1 ENHRY and CDR2 SYGVKD come from the germline V gene. The CDR3 loop reads CATAPGTGVPAGATDTQYF. In DNA, the CDR3 is TGTGCCACCGCCCCAGGGACCGGCGTACCAGCGGGGGCCACAGATACGCAGTATTTT.

This chain uses TRBV11-2 with TRBJ2-7; 8 bases agree with TRBD2. This CDR3 comprises 14 residues. In germline, CDR1 is SGHAT, CDR2 FQNNGV. V gave up 2 bases and J gave up 4 bases; unmatched junction bases: 4. In DNA, the CDR3 is TGTGCCAGCAGCTTACCCAGCGGGAGTTACGAGCAGTACTTC. Its translation: CASSLPSGSYEQYF.

The chain combines TRBV6-4 with TRBJ2-1, with TRBD1 matching 9 bases. With V trimmed by 0 bases and J by 7 bases, 7 bases remained unmatched. From germline, CDR1 is MRHNA and CDR2 SNTAGT. This CDR3 comprises 16 residues. The CDR3 sequence: CASSDSETGGWNEQFF. DNA for the CDR3: TGTGCCAGCAGTGACTCCGAGACAGGGGGTTGGAATGAGCAGTTCTTC.

The rearrangement joins TRBV5-4 to TRBJ2-3, with 7 bases matching TRBD2. CDR3 length equals 14 residues. V gave up 3 bases and J gave up 2 bases; unmatched junction bases: 3. Germline V gene sequence: CDR1 SGHNT, CDR2 YYREEE (reference sequence). CDR3 sequence: CASSSGLNTDTQYF. The CDR3, as DNA: TGTGCCAGCAGCTCGGGACTAAACACAGATACGCAGTATTTT.